This T cell receptor beta chain was profiled in a study of blood T cell repertoires in COVID-19. Original methodology: Reference gene primer amplification gave estimated nucleated cell counts. TCRdb's table, derived via immunoSEQ multiplex PCR, lists solely in-frame clones and lacks some. V, J and clone size are taken as reported in that table, and D and trimming were inferred from the DNA itself. The repertoire holds around 700,000 clones, with around 90% as singletons. CDR1 and CDR2 (germline): SQVTM, ANQGSEA. The CDR3 runs 11 residues. The ends were cut back, 6 bases at V and 1 base at J, with 6 bases in the middle. Turning to this clone: The sample holds other DNA sequences that translate to the same CDR3.

Material for sequencing was peripheral blood. The chain couples TRBV29-1 to TRBJ1-1; D remains ambiguous. The receptor was derived from a woman aged 18-30 years with acute or convalescent COVID-19. The CDR3 loop is CSVRQNTEAFF. The CDR3 DNA reads TGCAGCGTGCGACAGAACACTGAAGCTTTCTTT.